This section outlines one TCR beta chain sequence together with its context. This sample was taken from a study of cytomegalovirus exposure and HLA in healthy donors. PCR primers comprised 60 Vbeta and 13 Jbeta primers. Here immunoSEQ multiplex PCR was the method, and the copy in TCRdb shows in-frame clones only, minus some. The sample includes 100,000 or so clones, 75% to 90% of them seen just once. V shed 0 bases, J shed 0 bases, and the junction held 16 bases outside the gene matches. Germline values: CDR1 ENHRY, CDR2 SYGVKD. The CDR3 loop spans 21 amino acids. The sample comprised PBMCs. This chain links TRBV10-3 with TRBJ2-7, with 11 positions matching TRBD2. The TCR comes from a man in his thirties or forties in good health and CMV-seronegative. The CDR3 DNA is TGTGCCATCAGTGAGTCGAGCGGGACTAGCGGCCCGGGCGGTGGCTCCTACGAGCAGTACTTC. It encodes CAISESSGTSGPGGGSYEQYF.